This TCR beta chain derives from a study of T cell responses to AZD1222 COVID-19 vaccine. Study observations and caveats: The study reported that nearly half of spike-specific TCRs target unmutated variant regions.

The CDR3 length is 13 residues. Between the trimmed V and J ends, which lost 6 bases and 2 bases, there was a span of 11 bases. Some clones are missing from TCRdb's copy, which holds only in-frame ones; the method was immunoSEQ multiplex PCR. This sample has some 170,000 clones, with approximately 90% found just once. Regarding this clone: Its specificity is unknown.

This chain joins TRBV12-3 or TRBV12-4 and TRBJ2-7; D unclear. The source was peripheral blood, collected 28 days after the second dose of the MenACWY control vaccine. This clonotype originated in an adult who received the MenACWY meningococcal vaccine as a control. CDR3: CASSQSTAYEQYF. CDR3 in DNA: TGTGCCAGCAGCCAAAGCACCGCCTACGAGCAGTACTTC.